Below, 2 T cell receptor beta chains from the same sample are listed, as sequenced in a study of T cell responses to AZD1222 COVID-19 vaccine. Generated by immunoSEQ multiplex PCR, the TCRdb table keeps only in-frame clones and is missing some. The table has more than 120,000 clones, about 82% seen once. The starting material was peripheral blood, obtained 28 days after the second AZD1222 dose. The receptors were sampled from an adult who received the AZD1222 COVID-19 vaccine.

This chain links TRBV7-9 with TRBJ2-7, with 10 bases identical to TRBD2. This CDR3 contains 17 residues. Trimming removed 2 bases from V and 0 bases from J; junction bases left unmatched: 7. Per germline, CDR1 SEHNR and CDR2 FQNEAQ (reference sequence). The CDR3 region is CASSLPAGLAFSYEQYF. For the CDR3, the DNA is TGTGCCAGCAGCTTACCGGCGGGACTAGCGTTCTCCTACGAGCAGTACTTC. Full variable domain (rest looked up from reference TRBV7-9 and TRBJ2-7): DTGVSQNPRHKITKRGQNVTFRCDPISEHNRLYWYRQTLGQGPEFLTYFQNEAQLEKSRLLSDRFSAERPKGSFSTLEIQRTEQGDSAMYLCASSLPAGLAFSYEQYFGPGTRLTVT.

The rearrangement links TRBV6-5 to TRBJ1-1, with D unclear. CDR3 length: 13 amino acids. Germline assignment: CDR1 MNHEY and CDR2 SVGAGI. Trimming stripped 6 bases from V and 0 bases from J, with 8 bases between. The CDR3 bases are TGTGCCAGCAGCGAGAACATGAACACTGAAGCTTTCTTT. Translation gives CASSENMNTEAFF.